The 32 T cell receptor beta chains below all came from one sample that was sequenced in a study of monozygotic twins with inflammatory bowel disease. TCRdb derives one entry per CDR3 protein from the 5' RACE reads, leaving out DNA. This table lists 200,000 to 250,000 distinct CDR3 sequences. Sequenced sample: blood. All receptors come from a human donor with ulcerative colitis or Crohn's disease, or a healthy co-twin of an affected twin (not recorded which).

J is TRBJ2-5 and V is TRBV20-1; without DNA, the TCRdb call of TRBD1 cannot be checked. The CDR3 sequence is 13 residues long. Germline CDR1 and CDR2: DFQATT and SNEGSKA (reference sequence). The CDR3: CSAGQGTRETQYF.

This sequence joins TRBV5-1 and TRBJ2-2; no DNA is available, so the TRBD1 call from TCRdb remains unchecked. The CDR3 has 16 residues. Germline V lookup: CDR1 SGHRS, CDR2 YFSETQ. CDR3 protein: CASSQGDSTNTGELFF.

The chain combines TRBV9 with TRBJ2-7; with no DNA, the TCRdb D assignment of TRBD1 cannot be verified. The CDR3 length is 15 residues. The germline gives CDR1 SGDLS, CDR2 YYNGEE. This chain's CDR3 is CASSSGQGVSYEQYF.

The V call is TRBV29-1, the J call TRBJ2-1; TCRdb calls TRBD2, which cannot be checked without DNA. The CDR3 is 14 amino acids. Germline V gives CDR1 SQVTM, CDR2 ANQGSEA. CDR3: CSVERKLARDEQFF.

CDR3: CASRGVAEAFF. The J gene is TRBJ1-1, the V gene TRBV5-6; the TCRdb D gene call, TRBD1, has no DNA to confirm it. Germline lookup yields CDR1 SGHDT and CDR2 YYEEEE. The CDR3 runs 11 residues.

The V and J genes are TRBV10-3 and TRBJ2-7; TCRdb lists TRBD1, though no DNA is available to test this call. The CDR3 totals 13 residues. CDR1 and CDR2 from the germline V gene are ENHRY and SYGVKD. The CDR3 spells CAISPSPGYEQYF.

CDR3 amino acids: CASKLQGGNTEAFF. The chain is built from TRBV2 and TRBJ1-1; TCRdb's D call of TRBD1 is untestable without DNA. This CDR3 is 14 amino acids long. Germline-derived CDR1 and CDR2 are SNHLY and FYNNEI.

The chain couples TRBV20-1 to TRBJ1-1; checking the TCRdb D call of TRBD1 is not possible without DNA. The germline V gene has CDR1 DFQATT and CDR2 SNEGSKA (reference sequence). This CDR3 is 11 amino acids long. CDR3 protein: CSASRGQACFF.

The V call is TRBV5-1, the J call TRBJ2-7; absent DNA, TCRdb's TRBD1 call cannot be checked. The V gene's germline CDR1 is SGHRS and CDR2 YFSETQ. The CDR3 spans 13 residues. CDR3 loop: CASSADRVWEQYF.

The CDR3 is CSARNLRGGGEKLFF. V gene TRBV20-1 combines with J gene TRBJ1-4; the TCRdb call, TRBD1, lacks DNA for checking. CDR3 length: 15 residues. Germline V gene sequence: CDR1 DFQATT, CDR2 SNEGSKA (reference sequence).

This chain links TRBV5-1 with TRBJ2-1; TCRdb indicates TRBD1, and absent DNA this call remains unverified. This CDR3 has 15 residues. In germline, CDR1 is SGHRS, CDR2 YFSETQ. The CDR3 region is CASSPPGRTYNEQFF.

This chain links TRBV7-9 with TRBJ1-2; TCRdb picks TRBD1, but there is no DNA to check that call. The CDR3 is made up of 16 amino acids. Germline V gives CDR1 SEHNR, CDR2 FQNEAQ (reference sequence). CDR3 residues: CASSLAGAGGPSGYTF.

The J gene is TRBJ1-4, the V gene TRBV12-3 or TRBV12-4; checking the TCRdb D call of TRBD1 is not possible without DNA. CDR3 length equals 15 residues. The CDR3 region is CASSFLGQGGYKLFF.

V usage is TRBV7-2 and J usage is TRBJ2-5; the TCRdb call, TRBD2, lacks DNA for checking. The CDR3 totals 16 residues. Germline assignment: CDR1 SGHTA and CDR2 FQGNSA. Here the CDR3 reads CASSLVSRGGPKTQYF. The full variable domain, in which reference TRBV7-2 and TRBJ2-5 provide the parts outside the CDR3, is GAGVSQSPSNKVTEKGKDVELRCDPISGHTALYWYRQSLGQGLEFLIYFQGNSAPDKSGLPSDRFSAERTGGSVSTLTIQRTQQEDSAVYLCASSLVSRGGPKTQYFGPGTRLLVL.

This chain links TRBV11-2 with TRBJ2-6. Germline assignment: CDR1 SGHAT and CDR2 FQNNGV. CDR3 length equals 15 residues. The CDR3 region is CASNRWLSGANVLTF. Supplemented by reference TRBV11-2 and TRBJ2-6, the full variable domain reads EAGVAQSPRYKIIEKRQSVAFWCNPISGHATLYWYQQILGQGPKLLIQFQNNGVVDDSQLPKDRFSAERLKGVDSTLKIQPAKLEDSAVYLCASNRWLSGANVLTFGAGSRLTVL.

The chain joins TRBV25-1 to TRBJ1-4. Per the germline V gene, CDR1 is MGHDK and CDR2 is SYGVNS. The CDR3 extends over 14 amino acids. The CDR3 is CASSQYPVHEKLFF.

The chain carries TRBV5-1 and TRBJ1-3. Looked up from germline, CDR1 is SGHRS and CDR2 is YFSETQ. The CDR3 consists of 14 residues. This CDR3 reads CASSPRPEGNTIYF.

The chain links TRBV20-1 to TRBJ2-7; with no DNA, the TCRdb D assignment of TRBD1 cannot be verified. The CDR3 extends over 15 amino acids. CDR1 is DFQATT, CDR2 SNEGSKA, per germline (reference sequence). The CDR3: CSATPNGGPGYEQYF.

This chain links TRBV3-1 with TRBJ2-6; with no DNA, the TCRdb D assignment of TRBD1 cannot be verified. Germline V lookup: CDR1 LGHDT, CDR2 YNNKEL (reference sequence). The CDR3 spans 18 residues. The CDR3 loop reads CASSQESGTSSGANVLTF.

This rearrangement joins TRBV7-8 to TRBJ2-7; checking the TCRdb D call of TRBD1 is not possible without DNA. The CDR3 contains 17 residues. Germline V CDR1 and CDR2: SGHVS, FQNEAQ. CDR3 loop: CASSSLSDRFKTYEQYF.

Here the CDR3 reads CASSIGIGELFF. The rearrangement links TRBV19 to TRBJ2-2. The V gene's germline CDR1 is LNHDA and CDR2 SQIVND (reference sequence). This CDR3 comprises 12 residues.

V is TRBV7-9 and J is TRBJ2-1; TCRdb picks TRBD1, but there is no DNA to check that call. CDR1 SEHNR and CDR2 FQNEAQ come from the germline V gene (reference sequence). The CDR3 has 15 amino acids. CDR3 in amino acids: CASNGKQGVYNEQFF.

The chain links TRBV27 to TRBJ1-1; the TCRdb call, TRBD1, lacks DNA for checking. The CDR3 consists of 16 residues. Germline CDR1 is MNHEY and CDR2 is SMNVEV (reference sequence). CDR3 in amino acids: CASSPRFRQMNTEAFF.

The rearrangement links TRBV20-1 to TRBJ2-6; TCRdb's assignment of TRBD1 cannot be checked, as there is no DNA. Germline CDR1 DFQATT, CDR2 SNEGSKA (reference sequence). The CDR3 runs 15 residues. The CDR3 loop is CSASPDNSGANVLTF.

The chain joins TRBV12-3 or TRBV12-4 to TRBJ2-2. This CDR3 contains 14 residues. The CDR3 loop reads CASSLGRQAGELFF.

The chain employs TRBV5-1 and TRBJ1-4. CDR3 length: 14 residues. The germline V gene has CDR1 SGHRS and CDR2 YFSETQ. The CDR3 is CASSLAGGNEKLFF.

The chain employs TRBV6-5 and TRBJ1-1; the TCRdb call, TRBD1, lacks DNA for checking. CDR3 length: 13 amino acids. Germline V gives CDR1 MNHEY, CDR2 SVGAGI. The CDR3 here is CASSSSSQVEAFF.

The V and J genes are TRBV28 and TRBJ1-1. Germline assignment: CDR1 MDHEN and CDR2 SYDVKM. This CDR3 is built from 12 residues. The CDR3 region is CASSITNTEAFF.

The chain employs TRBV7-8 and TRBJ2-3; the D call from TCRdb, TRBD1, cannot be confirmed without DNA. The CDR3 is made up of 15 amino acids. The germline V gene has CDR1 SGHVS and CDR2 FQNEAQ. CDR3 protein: CASSLAGAMGDTQYF.

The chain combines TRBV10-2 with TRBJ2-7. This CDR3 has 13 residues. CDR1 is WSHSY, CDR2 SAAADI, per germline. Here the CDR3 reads CASKDGDSYEQYF.

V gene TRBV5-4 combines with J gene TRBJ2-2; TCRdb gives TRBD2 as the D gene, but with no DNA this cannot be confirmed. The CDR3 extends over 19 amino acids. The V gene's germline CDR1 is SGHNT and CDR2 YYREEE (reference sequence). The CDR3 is CASSYRDSGSRMNTGELFF.

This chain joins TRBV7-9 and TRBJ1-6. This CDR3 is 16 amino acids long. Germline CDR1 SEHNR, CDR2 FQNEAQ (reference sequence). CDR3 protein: CASSSGGGGLNSPLHF.